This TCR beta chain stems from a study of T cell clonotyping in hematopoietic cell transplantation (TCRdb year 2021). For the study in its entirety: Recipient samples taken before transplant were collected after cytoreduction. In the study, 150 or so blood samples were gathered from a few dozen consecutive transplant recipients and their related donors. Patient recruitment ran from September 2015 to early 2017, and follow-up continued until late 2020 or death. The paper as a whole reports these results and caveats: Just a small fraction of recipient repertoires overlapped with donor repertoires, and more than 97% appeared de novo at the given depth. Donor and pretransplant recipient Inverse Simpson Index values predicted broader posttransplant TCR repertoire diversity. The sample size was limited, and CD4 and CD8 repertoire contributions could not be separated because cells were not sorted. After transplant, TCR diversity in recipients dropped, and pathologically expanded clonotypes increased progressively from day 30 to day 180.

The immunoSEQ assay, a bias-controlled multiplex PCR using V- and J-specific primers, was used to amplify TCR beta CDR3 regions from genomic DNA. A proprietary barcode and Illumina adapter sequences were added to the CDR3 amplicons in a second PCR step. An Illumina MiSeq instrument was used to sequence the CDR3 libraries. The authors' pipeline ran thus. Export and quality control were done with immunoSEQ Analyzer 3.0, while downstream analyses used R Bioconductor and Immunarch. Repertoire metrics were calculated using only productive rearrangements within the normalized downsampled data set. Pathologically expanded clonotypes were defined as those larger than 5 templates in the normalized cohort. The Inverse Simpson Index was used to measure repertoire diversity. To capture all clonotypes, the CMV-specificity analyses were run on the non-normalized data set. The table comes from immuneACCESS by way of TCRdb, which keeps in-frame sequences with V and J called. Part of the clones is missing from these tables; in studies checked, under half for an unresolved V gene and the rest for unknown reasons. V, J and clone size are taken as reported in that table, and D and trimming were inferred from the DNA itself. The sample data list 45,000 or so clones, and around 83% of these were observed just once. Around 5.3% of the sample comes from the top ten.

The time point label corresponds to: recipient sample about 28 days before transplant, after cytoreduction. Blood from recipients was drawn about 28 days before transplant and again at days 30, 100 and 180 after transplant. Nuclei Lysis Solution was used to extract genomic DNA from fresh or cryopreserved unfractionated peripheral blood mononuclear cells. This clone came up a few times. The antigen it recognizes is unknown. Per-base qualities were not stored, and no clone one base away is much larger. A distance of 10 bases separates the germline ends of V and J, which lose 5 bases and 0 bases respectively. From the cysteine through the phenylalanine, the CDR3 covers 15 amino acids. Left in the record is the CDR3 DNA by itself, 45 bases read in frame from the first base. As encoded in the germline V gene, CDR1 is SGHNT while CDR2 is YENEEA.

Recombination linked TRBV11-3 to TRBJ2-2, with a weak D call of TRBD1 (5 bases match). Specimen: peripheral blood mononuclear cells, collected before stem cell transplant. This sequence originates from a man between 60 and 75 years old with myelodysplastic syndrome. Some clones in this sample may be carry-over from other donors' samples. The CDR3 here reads CASSPKTANTGELFF. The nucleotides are TGTGCCAGCAGCCCCAAGACAGCGAACACCGGGGAGCTGTTTTTT. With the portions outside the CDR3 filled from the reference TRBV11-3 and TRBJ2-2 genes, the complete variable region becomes EAGVVQSPRYKIIEKKQPVAFWCNPISGHNTLYWYLQNLGQGPELLIRYENEEAVDDSQLPKDRFSAERLKGVDSTLKIQPAELGDSAVYLCASSPKTANTGELFFGEGSRLTVL.